This entry lists 7 T cell receptor beta chains sequenced from one sample in a study of blood T cell repertoires in COVID-19. Produced via immunoSEQ multiplex PCR; TCRdb's table is partial and in-frame only. The table lists around 52,000 clones, over 80% of them singletons. Sequences were obtained from peripheral blood. These receptors came from a woman in her sixties or seventies with acute or convalescent COVID-19.

The V call is TRBV23-1, the J call TRBJ1-1, with D possibly TRBD1 on 5 matching bases. TRBV23-1 is an ORF; its function is uncertain. Trimming took 2 bases from V and 7 from J, leaving 8 bases between them. CDR3 length equals 12 residues. This chain's CDR3 is CASSQDRYEAFF. CDR3 in DNA: TGCGCCAGCAGTCAAGACAGATATGAAGCTTTCTTT.

The chain couples TRBV5-6 to TRBJ1-1, with D tentatively TRBD1 (6 bases). CDR1 is SGHDT and CDR2 is YYEEEE in the germline V gene. The CDR3 spans 13 residues. V gave up 5 bases and J gave up 1 base, with 9 bases separating them. CDR3 amino acids: CASRQTGNTEAFF. For the CDR3, the DNA is TGTGCCAGCAGGCAGACAGGGAACACTGAAGCTTTCTTT.

The J gene is TRBJ2-1, the V gene TRBV10-1; TRBD1 might be the D (6 bases). Germline CDR1 is WNHNN and CDR2 is SYGVQD (reference sequence). There are 15 residues in the CDR3. Trimming pared 3 bases from V and 2 bases from J, leaving 11 bases between. CDR3 in amino acids: CASSEGGITYNEQFF. Written as DNA, the CDR3 is TGCGCCAGCAGTGAAGGGGGTATAACCTACAATGAGCAGTTCTTC.

This clone appeared many times. The chain recombines TRBV7-9 with TRBJ1-2, with a tentative D call TRBD1 (5 bases). Deletions cut 3 bases from V and 4 bases from J, with 9 bases between. The CDR3 is 13 amino acids. Germline lookup yields CDR1 SEHNR and CDR2 FQNEAQ (reference sequence). The CDR3 here is CASSLGGPYGYTF. The CDR3, as DNA: TGTGCCAGCAGCTTGGGGGGACCCTATGGCTACACCTTC.

V and J are TRBV18 and TRBJ2-2; 7 bases map to TRBD1. The CDR3 runs to 15 residues. The germline CDR1 and CDR2 sequences are KGHSH and LQKENI. The J segment lost 1 base and the V segment lost 4 bases, leaving 3 bases of the junction unmatched. CDR3 residues: CASSQGQLNTGELFF. The CDR3, as DNA: TGTGCCAGCTCACAGGGACAGCTGAACACCGGGGAGCTGTTTTTT.

This chain connects TRBV4-2 to TRBJ1-6; a weak D match, TRBD1 (6 bases). The CDR3 runs to 15 residues. The ends were cut back, 0 bases at V and 8 bases at J, with 11 bases in the middle. Germline V gene sequence: CDR1 LGHNA, CDR2 YNFKEQ. CDR3 protein: CASSQEEGEHSPLHF. In DNA, the CDR3 is TGTGCCAGCAGCCAAGAAGAGGGGGAGCATTCACCCCTCCACTTT.

There are a few counts of this clone. The chain links TRBV27 to TRBJ1-2, with unresolved D. CDR1 and CDR2 (germline): MNHEY, SMNVEV (reference sequence). V lost 4 bases and J lost 2, with 14 bases in between. CDR3 length equals 15 residues. Written as DNA, the CDR3 is TGTGCCAGCAGTTCTTCAGCGAGAGGGAACTATGGCTACACCTTC. Amino acid sequence: CASSSSARGNYGYTF.